These T cell receptor beta chains were read from a single sample in a study of cytomegalovirus exposure and HLA in healthy donors. Generated by immunoSEQ multiplex PCR, the TCRdb table keeps only in-frame clones and is missing some. The sample contains roughly 120,000 clones, around three quarters of which appear only once. The sample taken for sequencing was PBMCs. These receptors all come from a woman aged 40 to 50 in good health and CMV-seropositive. CDR3s include the opening cysteine and the closing phenylalanine or tryptophan. The D gene is left open where the match is weak. Rows may omit the clone size; those that give it use once, few, many or a size class.

J gene: TRBJ1-2; D gene: .; clone size: .; V gene: TRBV28; CDR3 length: 15; CDR3 DNA: TGTGCCAGCAGTTTGCTCTCCGGCAGGGAAAAGGGCTACACCTTC; CDR3 protein: CASSLLSGREKGYTF
J gene: TRBJ2-3; D gene: .; clone size: .; V gene: TRBV2; CDR3 length: 11; CDR3 DNA: TGTGCCAGCAGTCTCAGGGATACGCAGTATTTT; CDR3 protein: CASSLRDTQYF
J gene: TRBJ2-7; D gene: .; clone size: .; V gene: TRBV9; CDR3 length: 15; CDR3 DNA: TGTGCCAGCAGCGTAGGGCCCAGGGAGGAATACGAGCAGTACTTC; CDR3 protein: CASSVGPREEYEQYF
J gene: TRBJ2-7; D gene: TRBD1; clone size: once; V gene: TRBV10-2; CDR3 length: 12; CDR3 DNA: TGCGCCACCCGGACAGGGTCCTACGAGCAGTACTTC; CDR3 protein: CATRTGSYEQYF
J gene: TRBJ2-1; D gene: TRBD2; clone size: few; V gene: TRBV5-4; CDR3 length: 15; CDR3 DNA: TGTGCCAGCAGCTCCATCGGACTAGCGGGAGGGGGGGGGTTCTTC; CDR3 protein: CASSSIGLAGGGGFF
J gene: TRBJ2-2; D gene: TRBD2; clone size: few; V gene: TRBV4-2; CDR3 length: 16; CDR3 DNA: TGTGCCAGCAGCCAGGGGCTAGCGGGAGTGGGCGGGGAGCTGTTTTTT; CDR3 protein: CASSQGLAGVGGELFF
J gene: TRBJ2-1; D gene: TRBD1; clone size: .; V gene: TRBV5-1; CDR3 length: 14; CDR3 DNA: TGCGCCAGCAGCCCCCGTACAGGGGATAATGAGCAGTTCTTC; CDR3 protein: CASSPRTGDNEQFF
J gene: TRBJ2-4; D gene: .; clone size: .; V gene: TRBV5-5; CDR3 length: 15; CDR3 DNA: TGTGCCAGCAGCTTGGCCGGAGGAGCCAAAAACATTCAGTACTTC; CDR3 protein: CASSLAGGAKNIQYF
J gene: TRBJ2-5; D gene: .; clone size: few; V gene: TRBV5-1; CDR3 length: 16; CDR3 DNA: TGCGCCAGCAGCTTGTTACCTAGCGAATACCAAGAGACCCAGTACTTC; CDR3 protein: CASSLLPSEYQETQYF
J gene: TRBJ2-7; D gene: TRBD2; clone size: .; V gene: TRBV28; CDR3 length: 14; CDR3 DNA: TGTGCCAGCGGTAAGACTAGCGGGGACTACGAGCAGTACTTC; CDR3 protein: CASGKTSGDYEQYF
J gene: TRBJ2-5; D gene: TRBD1; clone size: once; V gene: TRBV5-4; CDR3 length: 14; CDR3 DNA: TGTGCCAGCACCTACCGGGACAGGAAAGAGACCCAGTACTTC; CDR3 protein: CASTYRDRKETQYF
J gene: TRBJ1-2; D gene: .; clone size: few; V gene: TRBV28; CDR3 length: 12; CDR3 DNA: TGTGCCAGCAGTTTAAGGAGTTATGGCTACACCTTC; CDR3 protein: CASSLRSYGYTF
J gene: TRBJ1-4; D gene: .; clone size: .; V gene: TRBV21-1; CDR3 length: 17; CDR3 DNA: TGTGCCAGCAGGGAAGGCAGGGCATCTTTCACTAATGAAAAACTGTTTTTT; CDR3 protein: CASREGRASFTNEKLFF
J gene: TRBJ1-1; D gene: TRBD1; clone size: .; V gene: TRBV19; CDR3 length: 16; CDR3 DNA: TGTGCCAGTAGTTCCATCCGGGACAGGCCGGACACTGAAGCTTTCTTT; CDR3 protein: CASSSIRDRPDTEAFF
J gene: TRBJ2-7; D gene: .; clone size: .; V gene: TRBV2; CDR3 length: 11; CDR3 DNA: TGTGCCAGCAACAGGGAGTACGAGCAGTACTTC; CDR3 protein: CASNREYEQYF
J gene: TRBJ2-5; D gene: .; clone size: .; V gene: TRBV4-1; CDR3 length: 15; CDR3 DNA: TGCGCCAGCAGCCGAGACACATGGAGAGGAGAGACCCAGTACTTC; CDR3 protein: CASSRDTWRGETQYF
J gene: TRBJ2-3; D gene: .; clone size: .; V gene: TRBV14; CDR3 length: 15; CDR3 DNA: TGTGCCAGCAGCCATGGAGGCGCCACCACAGATACGCAGTATTTT; CDR3 protein: CASSHGGATTDTQYF
J gene: TRBJ1-1; D gene: TRBD1; clone size: .; V gene: TRBV19; CDR3 length: 17; CDR3 DNA: TGTGCCAGTAGTATGCCTAGGGGACAGGCCGATAACACTGAAGCTTTCTTT; CDR3 protein: CASSMPRGQADNTEAFF
J gene: TRBJ2-3; D gene: TRBD2; clone size: .; V gene: TRBV5-6; CDR3 length: 17; CDR3 DNA: TGTGCCAGCAGCTTGGCCCGGCTAGCGGGAGAAGCAGATACGCAGTATTTT; CDR3 protein: CASSLARLAGEADTQYF
J gene: TRBJ2-1; D gene: TRBD2; clone size: .; V gene: TRBV2; CDR3 length: 17; CDR3 DNA: TGTGCCAGCAAGGTGGCTAGCGGGACCAGCTCCTACAATGAGCAGTTCTTC; CDR3 protein: CASKVASGTSSYNEQFF
J gene: TRBJ2-1; D gene: .; clone size: .; V gene: TRBV6-5; CDR3 length: 14; CDR3 DNA: TGTGCCAGCACCTCGACAGGCCCCTACAATGAGCAGTTCTTC; CDR3 protein: CASTSTGPYNEQFF
J gene: TRBJ1-3; D gene: .; clone size: .; V gene: TRBV5-1; CDR3 length: 15; CDR3 DNA: TGCGCCAGCAGACTGACAGCGGGCTCTGGAAACACCATATATTTT; CDR3 protein: CASRLTAGSGNTIYF